These 13 T cell receptor beta chains were all obtained from the same sample, sequenced in a study of blood T cell repertoires in COVID-19. Libraries were prepared by immunoSEQ multiplex PCR; TCRdb keeps only in-frame clonotypes and omits some of them. Of under 95,000 clones in the sample, 60% to 75% were seen once. Sequenced input: peripheral blood. The receptors stem from a middle-aged man with active or convalescent COVID-19.

The chain recombines TRBV24-1 with TRBJ2-1; weak D call: TRBD2 (6 bases). V dropped 9 bases and J dropped 5 bases, with 16 bases sitting between them. The germline V gene has CDR1 KGHDR and CDR2 SFDVKD. The CDR3 length is 14 residues. DNA of the CDR3: TGTGCCACCGGGGGGAACGGAGCCGACAATGAGCAGTTCTTC. Its translation is CATGGNGADNEQFF.

The gene calls are TRBV19 and TRBJ1-1, with D unresolved. The V gene's germline CDR1 is LNHDA and CDR2 SQIVND (reference sequence). The germline V and J ends were trimmed by 5 bases and 4 bases, with 14 bases remaining between them. The length of the CDR3 is 14 residues. Here the CDR3 reads CASSSRRGLTEAFF. CDR3 nucleotides: TGTGCCAGTAGTTCCCGAAGAGGACTCACTGAAGCTTTCTTT.

This clone has a handful of counts. The CDR3: CASSQDGSGEETQYF. The CDR3 coding sequence is TGTGCCAGCAGCCAAGATGGGAGCGGGGAAGAGACCCAGTACTTC. The chain couples TRBV7-3 to TRBJ2-5, with 7 bases aligning to TRBD2. The CDR3 totals 15 residues. V was clipped by 5 bases and J by 3 bases; unmatched bases: 9. Germline lookup yields CDR1 SGHTA and CDR2 FQGTGA.

The chain uses TRBV11-3 and TRBJ2-1; a possible D gene is TRBD1 (6 bases). The ends were cut back, 2 bases at V and 12 bases at J, with 14 bases in the middle. Looked up from germline, CDR1 is SGHNT and CDR2 is YENEEA. CDR3 length equals 13 residues. The CDR3 DNA sequence: TGTGCCAGCAGCTTAACCCAGGGGTCGGGGCAGTTCTTC. This encodes CASSLTQGSGQFF. Together with reference TRBV11-3 and TRBJ2-1, the CDR3 gives the full variable domain: EAGVVQSPRYKIIEKKQPVAFWCNPISGHNTLYWYLQNLGQGPELLIRYENEEAVDDSQLPKDRFSAERLKGVDSTLKIQPAELGDSAVYLCASSLTQGSGQFFGPGTRLTVL.

This chain connects TRBV30 to TRBJ1-2; D might be TRBD1 (6 bases). Trimming shortened V by 4 bases and J by 8 bases, and 20 bases separated the two germline ends. Germline V lookup: CDR1 GTSNPN, CDR2 SVGIG (reference sequence). The CDR3 length is 14 residues. DNA for the CDR3: TGTGCCTGGAACACCCGACAGGCCCGCCGGGGCTACACCTTC. Its protein product is CAWNTRQARRGYTF. Combining the CDR3 with reference TRBV30 and TRBJ1-2 gives the whole variable domain SQTIHQWPATLVQPVGSPLSLECTVEGTSNPNLYWYRQAAGRGLQLLFYSVGIGQISSEVPQNLSASRPQDRQFILSSKKLLLSDSGFYLCAWNTRQARRGYTFGSGTRLTVV.

The genes are TRBV2 and TRBJ2-1; TRBD2 matches 9 bases. Trimming removed 6 bases from V and 8 bases from J; junction bases left unmatched: 8. Germline V CDR1 and CDR2: SNHLY, FYNNEI. The length of the CDR3 is 14 residues. CDR3 coding DNA: TGTGCCAGCAGGATAGCGGGGGCGGGGGATGAGCAGTTCTTC. This translates into CASRIAGAGDEQFF. The whole variable domain, remainder taken from reference TRBV2 and TRBJ2-1, is EPEVTQTPSHQVTQMGQEVILRCVPISNHLYFYWYRQILGQKVEFLVSFYNNEISEKSEIFDDQFSVERPDGSNFTLKIRSTKLEDSAMYFCASRIAGAGDEQFFGPGTRLTVL.

This chain joins TRBV19 and TRBJ1-5; D not certain. CDR3 length equals 16 residues. CDR1 LNHDA and CDR2 SQIVND come from the germline V gene (reference sequence). Trimming stripped 2 bases from V and 4 bases from J, with 15 bases between. Here the CDR3 reads CASSIQGGVRNQPQHF. CDR3 coding DNA: TGTGCCAGTAGTATACAAGGAGGCGTCAGAAATCAGCCCCAGCATTTT. The variable domain in full, with the rest retrieved from reference TRBV19 and TRBJ1-5, is DGGITQSPKYLFRKEGQNVTLSCEQNLNHDAMYWYRQDPGQGLRLIYYSQIVNDFQKGDIAEGYSVSREKKESFPLTVTSAQKNPTAFYLCASSIQGGVRNQPQHFGDGTRLSIL.

This rearrangement joins TRBV5-1 to TRBJ2-3; D not certain. Looked up from germline, CDR1 is SGHRS and CDR2 is YFSETQ. The ends were cut back, 3 bases at V and 1 base at J, with 9 bases in the middle. This CDR3 comprises 14 residues. This CDR3 reads CASSSGAGTDTQYF. The CDR3 DNA follows: TGCGCCAGCAGCTCTGGTGCGGGCACAGATACGCAGTATTTT. Drawing the rest from reference TRBV5-1 and TRBJ2-3, the complete variable domain is KAGVTQTPRYLIKTRGQQVTLSCSPISGHRSVSWYQQTPGQGLQFLFEYFSETQRNKGNFPGRFSGRQFSNSRSEMNVSTLELGDSALYLCASSSGAGTDTQYFGPGTRLTVL.

The chain carries TRBV11-2 and TRBJ2-1; 11 nucleotides agree with TRBD2. Germline loops: CDR1 SGHAT, CDR2 FQNNGV. The CDR3 has 17 residues. The ends lost 4 bases at V and 0 bases at J; junction bases unmatched: 5. For the CDR3, the DNA is TGTGCCAGCAGCTCAATGGGACTAGCGGTCTCCTACAATGAGCAGTTCTTC. Translating it yields CASSSMGLAVSYNEQFF.

This sequence joins TRBV3-1 (or the pseudogene TRBV3-2) and TRBJ2-3, with 10 bases fitting TRBD1. Germline loops: CDR1 LGHDT, CDR2 YNNKEL (reference sequence). This CDR3 is 17 amino acids long. Trimming at V came to 0 bases and at J to 0 bases, leaving 3 bases not matched to a gene. The CDR3 is CASSQDQGQGSTDTQYF. The CDR3 DNA follows: TGTGCCAGCAGCCAAGATCAGGGACAGGGGAGCACAGATACGCAGTATTTT.

The chain carries TRBV5-1 and TRBJ1-2, with D tentatively TRBD1 (5 bases). Germline CDR1 SGHRS, CDR2 YFSETQ. CDR3 length: 13 amino acids. V was clipped by 0 bases and J by 8 bases, with 11 bases between them. Here the CDR3 DNA reads TGCGCCAGCAGCTTGGACAGGCTAGGCGGCTACACCTTC. Translating it yields CASSLDRLGGYTF.

This rearrangement joins TRBV6-6 to TRBJ2-7; the match to TRBD2 covers 14 bases. CDR1 MNHNY and CDR2 SVGAGI come from the germline V gene (reference sequence). J was trimmed by 0 bases and V by 7 bases; bases with no gene match: 5. There are 16 residues in the CDR3. Here the CDR3 reads CASKGLAGDSSYEQYF. CDR3 DNA sequence: TGTGCCAGCAAGGGACTAGCGGGGGATAGCTCCTACGAGCAGTACTTC.

This clone is a singleton in its sample. V usage is TRBV30 and J usage is TRBJ2-1; TRBD1 matches 10 bases. Germline lookup yields CDR1 GTSNPN and CDR2 SVGIG (reference sequence). The length of the CDR3 is 14 residues. The trim removed 2 bases at V and 7 bases at J, leaving 5 bases unmatched. In DNA, the CDR3 is TGTGCCTGGAGTCTAACGGGACAGGGGAATGAGCAGTTCTTC. This gives the protein CAWSLTGQGNEQFF.